This is a list of T cell receptor beta chains from one sample in a study of T cell responses to AZD1222 COVID-19 vaccine. Sequencing used immunoSEQ multiplex PCR; TCRdb keeps in-frame clones, though not all of them. This sample has 170,000 or so clones, with approximately 90% found just once. The sample consisted of peripheral blood, taken on day 0 of AZD1222 vaccination. The receptor set was obtained from an adult in good health. Both conserved end residues are part of each CDR3. For some rows the clone size is stated as once, few or many, or as a class when expanded; others skip it.

clone_size v_call cdr3_aa
few TRBV27 CASSRQGQSYEQYF
once TRBV5-1 CASSDPRGAQETQYF
NA TRBV5-1 CASSLVSGGGQPQHF
NA TRBV7-8 CASSLGSSTDTQYF
NA TRBV6-2/TRBV6-3 CASSYPPRGENTEAFF
NA TRBV6-2/TRBV6-3 CASSYVGSEQYF
NA TRBV7-9 CASSLTGKAGELFF
NA TRBV5-6 CASSLAGTPYNQPQHF
NA TRBV18 CASSPQVFRDTQYF
NA TRBV6-5 CASSQGLAGEQFF
NA TRBV19 CASSIDLGQPQHF
NA TRBV6-6 CASSHLPAGTGNNQPQHF
NA TRBV9 CASSNRDRGNEQFF
NA TRBV7-8 CASSPRARSVYEQYF
once TRBV7-3 CASSPTIGQYPELFF
NA TRBV19 CASSKRGEGGRLNTEAFF
once TRBV4-2 CASSQDLVGYEQYF
once TRBV6-5 CAAPSGGPNTEAFF
NA TRBV9 CASSEGGRGKNIQYF
NA TRBV7-9 CASRQAGASDNEQFF
NA TRBV18 CASSLQQGLNTEAFF
NA TRBV5-3 CARSWCRGKLFF
NA TRBV6-6 CASSPIDRVYDYGYTF
NA TRBV6-1 CASSESGYGTGVYNEQFF
once TRBV4-3 CASSEKVGEAQHF
NA TRBV10-3 CAISSKRDTEAFF
few TRBV12-3/TRBV12-4 CATQSALGNTIYF
NA TRBV3-1/TRBV3-2 CASSSYRVTGELFF
once TRBV11-2 CASSLGQGAREKLFF
NA TRBV24-1 CATSERGALDTQYF
NA TRBV7-6 CASSLKLAGSSGANVLTF
few TRBV18 CASSPGTGDNSPLHF
NA TRBV9 CASSVRTGVDYGYTF
NA TRBV19 CASTQDRGKIYGYTF
NA TRBV6-5 CASSKTGSYEQYF
NA TRBV2 CASRTGVGQPQHF
NA TRBV27 CASKQGNTEAFF
NA TRBV19 CASSIEGQVRVAKNIQYF
NA TRBV7-8 CASRLQAGTGRFSTGELFF
NA TRBV4-2 CASSAPGTSGGGRDTQYF
NA TRBV19 CASSIDGSGELFF